The text below deals with one TCR beta chain. This entry comes from a study of blood T cell repertoires in COVID-19. The wider study: COVID-19 samples, acute and convalescent, were from the United States, Italy and Spain. T cells, B-cell-depleted T cells, or PBMCs provided the cDNA or gDNA that served as material.

Original processing notes: Researchers report that nucleated cell counts were estimated from reference gene primer amplification. Measured with immunoSEQ multiplex PCR; TCRdb has only the in-frame clones, and not every one. V, J and clone size are those of that table, while D and trimming were read from the DNA. The top ten hold roughly 4.5% of the sample, which has about 170,000 clones, approximately 91% seen once. Seattle researchers signed up patients amid active infection and tracked them longitudinally. CDR1 and CDR2 (germline): MDHEN, SYDVKM. Trimming cost V 6 bases and J 6 bases, with 9 bases left between them. This CDR3 contains 13 residues.

This clonotype was obtained from a man between 18 and 29 years old with COVID-19, enrolled during active disease. This rearrangement joins TRBV28 to TRBJ1-6; D is unclear. Sequences were obtained from peripheral blood. The CDR3 sequence is CASSLSGNSPLHF. CDR3 DNA: TGTGCCAGCAGCTTGTCGGGTAATTCACCCCTCCACTTT.